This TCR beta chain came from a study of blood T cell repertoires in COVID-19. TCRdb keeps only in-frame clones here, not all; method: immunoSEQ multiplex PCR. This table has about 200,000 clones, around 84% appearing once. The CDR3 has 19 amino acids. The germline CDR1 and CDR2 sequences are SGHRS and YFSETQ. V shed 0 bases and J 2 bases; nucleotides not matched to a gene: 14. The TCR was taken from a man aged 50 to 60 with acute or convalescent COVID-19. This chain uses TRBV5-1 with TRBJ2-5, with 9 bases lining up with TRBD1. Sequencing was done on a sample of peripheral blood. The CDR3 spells CASSLDEPGQGLSQETQYF. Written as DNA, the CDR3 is TGCGCCAGCAGCTTGGACGAACCGGGACAGGGCCTTTCGCAAGAGACCCAGTACTTC.